These 8 T cell receptor beta chains were all obtained from the same sample, sequenced in a study of chemoradiotherapy in HPV16-positive cancers. Assay: immunoSEQ multiplex PCR; the TCRdb copy retains only in-frame clones and omits some. This sample has more than 7,000 clones; around 82% occur once, and the top ten carry over 5%. The sequences come from tumor tissue, collected from a patient who underwent chemoradiotherapy. Source of these receptors: a human donor with HPV-associated anogenital cancer.

The chain combines TRBV6-5 with TRBJ2-5; no clear D gene. Germline lookup yields CDR1 MNHEY and CDR2 SVGAGI. V lost 2 bases to trimming and J lost 3 bases, with 13 bases between them. The CDR3 has 15 residues. The CDR3 sequence is CASSYVAGPEETQYF. The CDR3 nucleotides are TGTGCCAGCAGTTACGTGGCCGGGCCTGAAGAGACCCAGTACTTC.

This clone was counted only a few times. The chain links TRBV19 to TRBJ1-2; tentative D call: TRBD1 (5 bases). This CDR3 spans 13 amino acids. The germline gives CDR1 LNHDA, CDR2 SQIVND (reference sequence). V lost 6 bases and J 7 bases, leaving 15 bases between the germline ends. The CDR3 here is CASSFREGSGYTF. The CDR3 region has the DNA TGTGCCAGTAGCTTCAGGGAAGGAAGTGGCTACACCTTC.

This clone was seen only a few times. The genes are TRBV6-1 and TRBJ2-2; D gene uncertain. The ends were cut back, 6 bases at V and 6 bases at J, with 14 bases in the middle. CDR1 and CDR2 (germline): MNHNS, SASEGT. The CDR3 is 14 amino acids. In DNA, the CDR3 is TGTGCCAGCAGACCCCTTCTGGAGTCCGGGGAGCTGTTTTTT. The encoded protein is CASRPLLESGELFF.

The table lists this clone with a count of one. One junction end does not reproduce the germline sequence, and a read error may be involved. The V gene is TRBV2, the J gene TRBJ2-4; the match to TRBD2 covers 10 bases. This CDR3 has 14 residues. In germline, CDR1 is SNHLY, CDR2 FYNNEI. CDR3 protein: CASSGDGLAGVVAF. As DNA, the CDR3 is TGTGCCAGCAGTGGGGACGGGCTAGCGGGGGTCGTGGCCTTC.

The rearrangement uses TRBV29-1 and TRBJ1-1; TRBD1 might be the D (6 bases). The V and J ends lost 6 bases and 7 bases respectively, with 15 bases between them. CDR3 size: 12 residues. Germline V gives CDR1 SQVTM, CDR2 ANQGSEA. The chain's CDR3 is CSVVPGTNEAFF. The CDR3 DNA follows: TGCAGCGTGGTCCCCGGGACAAATGAAGCTTTCTTT.

V gene TRBV5-1 combines with J gene TRBJ2-2; the match to TRBD1 covers 8 bases. CDR1 is SGHRS, CDR2 YFSETQ, per germline. This CDR3 comprises 16 residues. V lost 4 bases, J lost 6 bases, and 11 bases stayed unmatched. CDR3 protein: CASSETGGVKAGELFF. CDR3 sequence (DNA): TGCGCCAGCAGCGAAACAGGGGGTGTAAAGGCCGGGGAGCTGTTTTTT.

The chain carries TRBV5-1 and TRBJ2-3, with D uncertain. This CDR3 has 13 residues. Germline lookup yields CDR1 SGHRS and CDR2 YFSETQ. The V end lost 0 bases, the J end lost 4 bases, and 6 bases lay between the germline ends. CDR3 bases: TGCGCCAGCAGCTTGGCCGAGCCAGATACGCAGTATTTT. Protein: CASSLAEPDTQYF. The complete variable domain, with remaining parts taken from reference TRBV5-1 and TRBJ2-3, reads KAGVTQTPRYLIKTRGQQVTLSCSPISGHRSVSWYQQTPGQGLQFLFEYFSETQRNKGNFPGRFSGRQFSNSRSEMNVSTLELGDSALYLCASSLAEPDTQYFGPGTRLTVL.

The rearrangement joins TRBV6-1 to TRBJ1-2, with D tentatively TRBD1 (5 bases). Germline V gene lookup returns CDR1 MNHNS and CDR2 SASEGT. The CDR3 extends over 14 amino acids. V gave up 3 bases and J gave up 7 bases, with 15 bases separating them. DNA of the CDR3: TGTGCCAGCAGTGACGGGACGGGGCGGTCTGGCTACACCTTC. Translated, it gives CASSDGTGRSGYTF.